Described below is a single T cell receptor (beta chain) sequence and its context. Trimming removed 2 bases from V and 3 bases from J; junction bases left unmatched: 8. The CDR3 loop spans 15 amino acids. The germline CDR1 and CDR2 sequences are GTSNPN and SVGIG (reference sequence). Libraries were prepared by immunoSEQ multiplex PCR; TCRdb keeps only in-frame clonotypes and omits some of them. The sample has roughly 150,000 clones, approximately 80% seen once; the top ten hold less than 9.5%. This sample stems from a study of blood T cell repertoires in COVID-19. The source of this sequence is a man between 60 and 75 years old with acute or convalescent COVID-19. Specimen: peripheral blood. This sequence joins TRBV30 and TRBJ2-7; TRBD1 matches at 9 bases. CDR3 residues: CAWSLSETGGYEQYF. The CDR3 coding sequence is TGTGCCTGGAGTCTCTCCGAGACAGGGGGCTACGAGCAGTACTTC. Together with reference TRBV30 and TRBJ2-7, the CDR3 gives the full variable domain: SQTIHQWPATLVQPVGSPLSLECTVEGTSNPNLYWYRQAAGRGLQLLFYSVGIGQISSEVPQNLSASRPQDRQFILSSKKLLLSDSGFYLCAWSLSETGGYEQYFGPGTRLTVT.